The clone carrying this T cell receptor beta chain was seen more than once but under ten times. Its antigen is as yet unknown. Prior to sequencing, the ViraFEST assay stimulated PBMC with viral peptide pools, which expanded the antigen-specific CD4+ T cells. Researchers isolated CD4+ T cells once approximately ten days of culture had elapsed. From March to December 2020, the person had a SARS-CoV-2 infection that was confirmed by PCR. Researchers swapped half the medium for IL-2 medium on both days 3 and 7. The CDR3 has 15 residues. The germline V and J ends were trimmed by 3 bases and 5 bases, with 13 bases remaining between them. Germline CDR1 KGHSH, CDR2 LQKENI. The data are from a study of vaccination effects on CD4 cells after COVID-19. Across the whole study: Participants were vaccinated with two doses of either the BNT162b2 or mRNA-1273 vaccine. General observations from the study: The post-vaccine spike-reactive clones of convalescents showed a predominance of new vaccine-induced clones.

Using immunoSEQ multiplex PCR, the repertoire was profiled, and TCRdb retains in-frame clones only, with some absent. Among under 55,000 clones listed, more than 60% were seen once. Sequenced here: CD4+ T cells from PBMCs cultured with a peptide pool, sampled before COVID-19 vaccination. This sequence joins TRBV18 and TRBJ1-4; D may be TRBD1 (5 bases). The receptor comes from a human donor who had a prior SARS-CoV-2 infection. CDR3 protein: CASSPQGFSNEKLFF. The DNA of the CDR3 is TGTGCCAGCTCACCGCAGGGTTTTTCAAATGAAAAACTGTTTTTT. The full variable domain, in which reference TRBV18 and TRBJ1-4 provide the parts outside the CDR3, is NAGVMQNPRHLVRRRGQEARLRCSPMKGHSHVYWYRQLPEEGLKFMVYLQKENIIDESGMPKERFSAEFPKEGPSILRIQQVVRGDSAAYFCASSPQGFSNEKLFFGSGTQLSVL.